The rows below give T cell receptor beta chains drawn from one sample of a study of shared clonotypes between healthy human individuals. Using immunoSEQ multiplex PCR, the repertoire was profiled, and TCRdb retains in-frame clones only, with some absent. This sample carries about 600,000 clones, just over 75% of them seen once, and the ten largest clones take 9.5% to 15%. The specimen sequenced was PBMCs. The receptors derive from a woman aged 35 to 49 in good health. Some clones in this sample may be carry-over from other donors' samples. Both conserved end residues are part of each CDR3. The order of the fields is V gene, clone size, D gene, J gene, CDR3 protein, CDR3 DNA. A D gene is named only where the DNA matches it firmly. Clone size appears in some rows only: once, few, many, or a class for an expanded clone.

v_call: TRBV19; clone_size: .; d_call: .; j_call: TRBJ1-4; cdr3_aa: CASNDAGGNEKLFF; cdr3_nt: TGTGCCAGTAATGACGCAGGCGGGAATGAAAAACTGTTTTTT
v_call: TRBV11-2; clone_size: .; d_call: TRBD2; j_call: TRBJ2-3; cdr3_aa: CASSLGTSGRAGTQYF; cdr3_nt: TGTGCCAGCAGCTTAGGAACTAGCGGGAGGGCCGGTACGCAGTATTTT
v_call: TRBV6-5; clone_size: .; d_call: TRBD2; j_call: TRBJ2-1; cdr3_aa: CASRAGGRGNEQFF; cdr3_nt: TGTGCCAGCCGCGCGGGCGGGAGGGGGAATGAGCAGTTCTTC
v_call: TRBV5-4; clone_size: .; d_call: TRBD2; j_call: TRBJ2-3; cdr3_aa: CASSQGLEADTQYF; cdr3_nt: TGCGCCAGCAGCCAGGGACTAGAGGCAGATACGCAGTATTTT
v_call: TRBV28; clone_size: .; d_call: .; j_call: TRBJ2-7; cdr3_aa: CASSPQRGRAGDEQYF; cdr3_nt: TGTGCCAGCAGTCCCCAGAGGGGGAGGGCCGGCGACGAGCAGTACTTC
v_call: TRBV7-2; clone_size: .; d_call: .; j_call: TRBJ2-7; cdr3_aa: CASSPHGGETYEQYF; cdr3_nt: TGTGCCAGCAGCCCTCATGGGGGCGAGACCTACGAGCAGTACTTC
v_call: TRBV30; clone_size: .; d_call: .; j_call: TRBJ1-6; cdr3_aa: CAQRRGSSYNSPLHF; cdr3_nt: TGTGCCCAGCGTCGAGGCAGCTCCTATAATTCACCCCTCCACTTT
v_call: TRBV4-3; clone_size: .; d_call: .; j_call: TRBJ1-2; cdr3_aa: CASSQGGQEGRGYTF; cdr3_nt: TGCGCCAGCAGCCAAGGAGGCCAGGAGGGGAGAGGCTACACCTTC
v_call: TRBV6-5; clone_size: .; d_call: .; j_call: TRBJ2-2; cdr3_aa: CASTHRVTGELFF; cdr3_nt: TGTGCCAGCACGCACAGGGTCACCGGGGAGCTGTTTTTT
v_call: TRBV14; clone_size: few; d_call: .; j_call: TRBJ1-1; cdr3_aa: CASSRTRNTEAFF; cdr3_nt: TGTGCCAGCAGCCGGACAAGGAACACTGAAGCTTTCTTT
v_call: TRBV6-6; clone_size: .; d_call: .; j_call: TRBJ2-5; cdr3_aa: CASSYVRETQYF; cdr3_nt: TGTGCCAGCAGTTACGTGAGGGAGACCCAGTACTTC
v_call: TRBV29-1; clone_size: .; d_call: TRBD2; j_call: TRBJ2-4; cdr3_aa: CSVVAGLAKNIQYF; cdr3_nt: TGCAGCGTTGTAGCGGGTCTAGCCAAAAACATTCAGTACTTC
v_call: TRBV7-2; clone_size: .; d_call: TRBD2; j_call: TRBJ2-7; cdr3_aa: CASSFKGTSGPYEQYF; cdr3_nt: TGTGCCAGCAGCTTCAAAGGGACTAGCGGCCCCTACGAGCAGTACTTC
v_call: TRBV6-5; clone_size: .; d_call: .; j_call: TRBJ2-2; cdr3_aa: CASSGWGAGELVF; cdr3_nt: TGTGCCAGCAGTGGATGGGGGGCCGGGGAGCTGGTTTTT